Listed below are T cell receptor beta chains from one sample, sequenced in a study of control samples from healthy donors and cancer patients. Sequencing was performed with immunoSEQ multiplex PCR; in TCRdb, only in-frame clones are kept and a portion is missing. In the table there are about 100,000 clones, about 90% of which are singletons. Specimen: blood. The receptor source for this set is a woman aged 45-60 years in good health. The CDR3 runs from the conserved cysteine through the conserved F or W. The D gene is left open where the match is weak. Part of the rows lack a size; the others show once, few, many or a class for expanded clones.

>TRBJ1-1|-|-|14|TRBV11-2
CASSFYPGITEAFF
TGTGCCAGCAGCTTTTACCCGGGGATCACTGAAGCTTTCTTT
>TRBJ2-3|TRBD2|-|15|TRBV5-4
CASSTSSLRFDTQYF
TGTGCCAGCTCGACTAGCTCTCTCCGTTTTGATACGCAGTATTTT
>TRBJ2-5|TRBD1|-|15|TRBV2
CASSEDGTGASTQYF
TGTGCCAGCAGTGAAGACGGAACAGGGGCGTCGACCCAGTACTTC
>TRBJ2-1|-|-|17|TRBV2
CASSEVSGGQGSNEQFF
TGTGCCAGCAGTGAAGTCTCCGGAGGGCAGGGGAGCAATGAGCAGTTCTTC
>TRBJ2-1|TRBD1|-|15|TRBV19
CASSTDRGYYNEQFF
TGTGCCAGTAGTACCGACAGGGGGTACTACAATGAGCAGTTCTTC
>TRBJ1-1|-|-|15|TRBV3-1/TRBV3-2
CASSQVLGAGPEAFF
TGTGCCAGCAGCCAAGTACTCGGGGCGGGCCCTGAAGCTTTCTTT
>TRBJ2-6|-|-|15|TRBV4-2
CASSQEATGANVLTF
TGTGCCAGCAGCCAAGAGGCGACCGGGGCCAACGTCCTGACTTTC
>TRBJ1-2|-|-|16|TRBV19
CASTQEGGQYSYGYTF
TGTGCCAGTACCCAAGAGGGGGGGCAGTATAGCTATGGCTACACCTTC
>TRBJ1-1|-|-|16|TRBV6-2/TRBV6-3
CASSYHHRGGLTEAFF
TGTGCCAGCAGTTACCATCATCGGGGGGGGCTCACTGAAGCTTTCTTT
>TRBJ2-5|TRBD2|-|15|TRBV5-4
CASRKVAGPGETQYF
TGTGCCAGCAGGAAAGTAGCGGGGCCCGGGGAGACCCAGTACTTC
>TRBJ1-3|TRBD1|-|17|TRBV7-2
CASSPRQGGSSGNTIYF
TGTGCCAGCAGCCCAAGACAGGGAGGGAGCTCTGGAAACACCATATATTTT
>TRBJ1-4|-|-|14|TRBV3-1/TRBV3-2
CASSQEETFEKLFF
TGTGCCAGCAGCCAAGAGGAGACATTTGAAAAACTGTTTTTT
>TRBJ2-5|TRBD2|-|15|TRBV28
CASSLLLAGVETQYF
TGTGCCAGCAGTTTATTACTAGCGGGAGTAGAGACCCAGTACTTC
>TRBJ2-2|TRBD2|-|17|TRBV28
CASSSRGGVSRNGELFF
TGTGCCAGCAGTTCTCGCGGGGGGGTGTCCAGGAACGGGGAGCTGTTTTTT
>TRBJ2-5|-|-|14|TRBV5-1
CASSFKQGLETQYF
TGCGCCAGCAGCTTTAAACAGGGATTGGAGACCCAGTACTTC
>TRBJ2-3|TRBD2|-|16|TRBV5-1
CASSLGRGGAPDTQYF
TGCGCCAGCAGCTTGGGACGCGGGGGGGCGCCAGATACGCAGTATTTT
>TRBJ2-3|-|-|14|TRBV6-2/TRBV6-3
CASRYRVLTDTQYF
TGTGCCAGCAGGTACAGGGTCCTGACAGATACGCAGTATTTT
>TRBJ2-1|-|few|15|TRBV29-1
CSVVFLGPTDNEQFF
TGCAGCGTTGTTTTCTTAGGGCCTACCGACAATGAGCAGTTCTTC
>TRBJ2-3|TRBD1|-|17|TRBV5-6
CASSWGQVKTSTDTQYF
TGTGCCAGCAGCTGGGGACAGGTCAAGACTAGCACAGATACGCAGTATTTT
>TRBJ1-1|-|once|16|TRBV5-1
CASSLNSGQLYTEAFF
TGCGCCAGCAGCTTAAATTCAGGACAGCTGTACACTGAAGCTTTCTTT
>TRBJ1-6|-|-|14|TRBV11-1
CASSFAANNSPLHF
TGTGCCAGCAGCTTTGCAGCAAATAATTCACCCCTCCACTTT
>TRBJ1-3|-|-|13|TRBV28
CASTLPARNTIYF
TGTGCCAGCACCCTCCCGGCCAGAAACACCATATATTTT
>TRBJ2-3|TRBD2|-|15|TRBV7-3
CASSSASGGADTQYF
TGTGCCAGCAGCTCCGCTAGCGGCGGCGCAGATACGCAGTATTTT
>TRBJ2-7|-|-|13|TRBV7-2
CASSLELRYEQYF
TGTGCCAGCAGCTTAGAACTTCGCTACGAGCAGTACTTC
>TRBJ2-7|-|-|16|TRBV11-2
CASSFEGAGLRYEQYF
TGTGCCAGCAGCTTTGAGGGAGCAGGCCTTCGCTACGAGCAGTACTTC
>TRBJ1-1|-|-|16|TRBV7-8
CASTTGGAWRNTEAFF
TGTGCCAGCACCACCGGGGGGGCGTGGAGGAACACTGAAGCTTTCTTT
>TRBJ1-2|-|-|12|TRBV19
CASNNAPYGYTF
TGTGCCAGTAATAACGCTCCCTATGGCTACACCTTC
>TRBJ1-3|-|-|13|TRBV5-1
CASAGLFDATIYF
TGCGCCAGCGCAGGCTTATTTGACGCCACCATATATTTT
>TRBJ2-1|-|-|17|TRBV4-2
CASSPQGNEISYNEQFF
TGTGCCAGCAGCCCCCAAGGTAACGAAATCTCCTACAATGAGCAGTTCTTC
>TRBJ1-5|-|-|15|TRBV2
CASSDWDGGNQLQHF
TGTGCCAGCAGTGATTGGGACGGAGGCAATCAGCTCCAGCATTTT
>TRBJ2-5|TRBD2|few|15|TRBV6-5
CASGGLAGGPGTQYF
TGTGCCAGCGGGGGACTAGCGGGAGGGCCGGGGACCCAGTACTTC
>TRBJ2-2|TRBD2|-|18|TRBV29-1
CSVEDLGLAGDDTGELFF
TGCAGCGTTGAAGATCTGGGACTAGCGGGAGACGACACCGGGGAGCTGTTTTTT
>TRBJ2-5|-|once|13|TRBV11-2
CASSFWGFETQYF
TGTGCCAGCAGCTTTTGGGGGTTCGAGACCCAGTACTTC
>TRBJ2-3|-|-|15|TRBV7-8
CASSLVGTRTDTQYF
TGTGCCAGCAGCTTAGTAGGCACCCGCACAGATACGCAGTATTTT
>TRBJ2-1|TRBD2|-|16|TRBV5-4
CASSYPLPGGGNEQFF
TGTGCCAGCAGCTATCCCCTCCCGGGGGGAGGGAATGAGCAGTTCTTC
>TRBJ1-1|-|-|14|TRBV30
CAWRDPGRVTEAFF
TGTGCCTGGAGGGATCCGGGACGTGTGACTGAAGCTTTCTTT
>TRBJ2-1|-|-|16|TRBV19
CASSTYREGPYNEQFF
TGTGCCAGTAGTACATACAGGGAGGGACCATACAATGAGCAGTTCTTC
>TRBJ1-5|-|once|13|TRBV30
CAWGDTSNQPQHF
TGTGCCTGGGGAGACACTAGCAATCAGCCCCAGCATTTT
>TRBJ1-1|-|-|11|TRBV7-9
CAGQGNTEAFF
TGTGCCGGCCAGGGTAACACTGAAGCTTTCTTT
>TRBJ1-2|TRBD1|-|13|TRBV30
CAWSGTGSGGYTF
TGTGCCTGGAGTGGGACAGGGAGCGGGGGCTACACCTTC
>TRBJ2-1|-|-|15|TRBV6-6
CASSYSTNGAGEQFF
TGTGCCAGCAGTTACTCCACTAACGGGGCAGGTGAGCAGTTCTTC
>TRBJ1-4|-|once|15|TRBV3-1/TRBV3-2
CASSFEGHNNEKLFF
TGTGCCAGCAGCTTCGAGGGACATAATAATGAAAAACTGTTTTTT
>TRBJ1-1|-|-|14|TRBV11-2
CASSFRHPNTEAFF
TGTGCCAGCAGCTTCAGGCACCCGAACACTGAAGCTTTCTTT
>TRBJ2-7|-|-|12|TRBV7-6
CASSSDGREQYF
TGTGCCAGCAGCAGCGATGGCAGGGAGCAGTACTTC
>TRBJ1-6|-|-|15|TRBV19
CASSIEANSNSPLHF
TGTGCCAGTAGTATAGAAGCTAACAGTAACTCACCCCTCCACTTT
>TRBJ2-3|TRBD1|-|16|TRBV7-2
CASSLGGDRPTDTQYF
TGTGCCAGCAGCTTGGGCGGGGACAGGCCTACAGATACGCAGTATTTT
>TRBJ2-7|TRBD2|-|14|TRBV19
CASSRTGTSDEQYF
TGTGCCAGTAGTCGAACCGGGACTAGTGACGAGCAGTACTTC